The present entry profiles one T cell receptor (beta chain) with its context. Its antigen is not known. TCR alpha and TCR beta cDNA libraries carrying sample barcodes and UMIs came from 5'RACE with constant-segment primers. TCRdb independently ran MiXCR on the 5' RACE reads; one entry per CDR3 protein. The sample carries hundreds of thousands of distinct CDR3 sequences, more than 15% recorded once. Trimming pared 4 bases from V and 2 bases from J, leaving 8 bases between. Looked up from germline, CDR1 is SNHLY and CDR2 is FYNNEI. The CDR3 totals 13 residues. The sample is drawn from a study of T-cell memory formation after mild COVID-19. Study results and limitations: Clones that contracted from day 15 to 85 were balanced CD4/CD8, while later expanders leaned CD4+. Shrinking CD4+ clones resided mostly in CM and EM, and CD8+ ones in EMRA. Some responding clones appeared in pre-infection memory, suggesting cross-reactive memory joined.

The sequencing input was PBMCs or a T cell subset sorted from them (not recorded which). The clonotype was recovered from an adult woman who had mild COVID-19 (a few samples of this study predate the infection). Cell type and time point are not known. The gene calls are TRBV2 and TRBJ2-5; D is possibly TRBD2 (6 bases). CDR3: CASSGGGQETQYF. CDR3 bases: TGTGCCAGCAGTGGTGGGGGGCAAGAGACCCAGTACTTC.